This T cell receptor (beta chain) was obtained from a study of T cells in Graves' hyperthyroidism and ophthalmopathy. The germline V gene has CDR1 GTSNPN and CDR2 SVGIG (reference sequence). The CDR3 spans 14 residues. Trimming pared 3 bases from V and 0 bases from J, leaving 11 bases between. This clonotype has a count of ten or more. Amplification of TCR beta CDR3 regions was performed using RNA transcripts as template. HTBI primers drove first-round RT-PCR of the TCR CDR3. Each CDR3 protein is one row after TCRdb ran MiXCR on the multiplex PCR reads. The sample yields more than 650,000 distinct CDR3 sequences, about 15% seen once.

This TCR was sampled from a woman aged 18-35 years with Graves' hyperthyroidism. Sequenced sample: blood. V is TRBV30 and J is TRBJ1-2; D unresolved. The DNA of the CDR3 is TGTGCCTGGAGATCTCCAGTCACTAACTATGGCTACACCTTC. Translating it yields CAWRSPVTNYGYTF.